This TCR beta chain was captured by sequencing in a study of CD8 T cells in Susac syndrome. Study-level points and caveats: In its TCR sequencing and HLA analysis, the study acknowledged that the number of individuals was relatively small.

Comments on this clonotype: Its antigen is undetermined.

TEMRA cells were FACS-enriched, with CD8+ and CD4+ T cells isolated negatively. Germline V gene lookup returns CDR1 SNHLY and CDR2 FYNNEI. The CDR3 covers 12 residues. Trimming left V 10 bases short and J 3 bases short, with 13 bases between. Reverse transcription of about 0.45 to 1 ug RNA was performed with random hexamers. Using its own MiXCR run on the immunoSEQ multiplex PCR reads, TCRdb lists one record per CDR3 protein. The data contain 150,000 to 200,000 distinct CDR3 sequences, 75% to 95% of them singletons. J is TRBJ2-7 and V is TRBV2; D not resolved. The sequenced material came from CD4+ T cells from PBMCs. This TCR was recovered from a human donor with Susac syndrome. CDR3 DNA sequence: TGTGCCATCAGACCATTAGGCTACGAGCAGTACTTC. This gives the protein CAIRPLGYEQYF.